A selection of T cell receptor beta chains follows, all from one sample in a study of cytomegalovirus exposure and HLA in healthy donors. TCRdb's copy holds only in-frame clones and misses some; the assay was immunoSEQ multiplex PCR. The repertoire has fewer than 150,000 clones, 80% to 90% of them found once; the top ten carry around 8%. Sequenced sample: PBMCs. The origin of the receptors is a woman between 18 and 29 years old in good health and CMV-seropositive. CDR3s include the opening cysteine and the closing phenylalanine or tryptophan. Fields, in order: clone size, J gene, D gene, V gene, CDR3 length, CDR3 protein, CDR3 DNA. A D gene is named only where the DNA matches it firmly. Size is omitted from some rows. Given values are once, few, many or a class for expanded clones.

clone_size: NA
j_call: TRBJ2-7
d_call: NA
v_call: TRBV5-6
cdr3_length: 11
cdr3_aa: CASSLAHEQYF
cdr3_nt: TGTGCCAGCAGCTTGGCCCACGAGCAGTACTTC

clone_size: many
j_call: TRBJ2-2
d_call: TRBD1
v_call: TRBV4-1
cdr3_length: 15
cdr3_aa: CASSHSQGAVGELFF
cdr3_nt: TGCGCCAGCAGCCATAGCCAGGGGGCGGTCGGGGAGCTGTTTTTT

clone_size: NA
j_call: TRBJ2-1
d_call: TRBD2
v_call: TRBV29-1
cdr3_length: 13
cdr3_aa: CSASGLEIYEQFF
cdr3_nt: TGCAGCGCTTCGGGACTAGAAATCTATGAGCAGTTCTTC

clone_size: NA
j_call: TRBJ2-7
d_call: NA
v_call: TRBV30
cdr3_length: 11
cdr3_aa: CAWSRGYEQYF
cdr3_nt: TGTGCCTGGAGTAGAGGCTACGAGCAGTACTTC

clone_size: NA
j_call: TRBJ1-5
d_call: TRBD1
v_call: TRBV6-4
cdr3_length: 14
cdr3_aa: CASSEAGGSQPQHF
cdr3_nt: TGTGCCAGCAGTGAAGCAGGGGGCAGTCAGCCCCAGCATTTT

clone_size: NA
j_call: TRBJ2-7
d_call: NA
v_call: TRBV7-9
cdr3_length: 16
cdr3_aa: CASSPPVGVSSYEQYF
cdr3_nt: TGTGCCAGCAGCCCCCCGGTCGGGGTCAGCTCCTACGAGCAGTACTTC

clone_size: NA
j_call: TRBJ2-7
d_call: TRBD1
v_call: TRBV28
cdr3_length: 16
cdr3_aa: CAIRTGGATGAYEQYF
cdr3_nt: TGTGCCATCAGAACAGGGGGCGCGACGGGTGCCTACGAGCAGTACTTC

clone_size: once
j_call: TRBJ1-2
d_call: TRBD1
v_call: TRBV28
cdr3_length: 17
cdr3_aa: CASSPLGQGLANYGYTF
cdr3_nt: TGTGCCAGCAGTCCGCTAGGACAGGGGCTGGCTAACTATGGCTACACCTTC

clone_size: NA
j_call: TRBJ1-1
d_call: NA
v_call: TRBV29-1
cdr3_length: 10
cdr3_aa: CSVESTEAFF
cdr3_nt: TGCAGCGTTGAGAGCACTGAAGCTTTCTTT

clone_size: NA
j_call: TRBJ1-5
d_call: NA
v_call: TRBV28
cdr3_length: 16
cdr3_aa: CASSLFSGRGNQPQHF
cdr3_nt: TGTGCCAGCAGTTTATTTTCCGGGAGAGGGAATCAGCCCCAGCATTTT